This record concerns one TCR beta chain sequence. This clone's antigen is unknown. No qualities accompany the bases; no much larger clone lies one base away. The germline V and J ends show losses of 3 bases and 4 bases respectively, and no gene match explains 6 bases of the junction. There are 14 amino acids in the CDR3, from cysteine to phenylalanine inclusive. Only the CDR3 region is kept as DNA, spanning 42 bases read in frame from base 1. From the germline V gene, CDR1 is KGHSH and CDR2 is LQKENI. The data derive from a study of cytomegalovirus exposure and HLA in healthy donors (TCRdb year 2017). About the full investigation: An earlier analysis of approximately 600 of the donors reported approximately 300 Gb of sequence data and 120 million or so unique TCR beta sequences from roughly 180 million T cells. Rather than drawing on any new phenotypic data, the later analysis identified candidate immune exposures from TCR beta sequences and the way those sequences occurred across donors. The study was designed to test whether signatures of past pathogen exposure could be identified by cataloging public T cell receptors. Across about 380 genotyped donors of the cohort, an average of approximately 240,000 unique TCR beta nucleotide sequences per donor were sequenced, and roughly 18% of those sequences were non-productive. A separate validation cohort of 100 to 150 different subjects was used in addition to the 666-subject first cohort. The study combined high-throughput TCR immunosequencing, statistical association of individual TCRs with disease status, and machine learning to predict cytomegalovirus infection status. The study used immunosequencing to profile the T cell repertoires of about 670 subjects and linked those repertoires to cytomegalovirus serostatus. Roughly 290 gigabases of sequencing data and 91 million or so unique TCR sequences made up an early release that covered around 640 HLA-typed donors. Donor age, sex, ethnicity and CMV serostatus were compiled together with the repertoire data. All discovery cohort repertoires had been generated on a single sequencing platform. In an earlier analysis of roughly 580 of the donors, high-throughput TCR beta sequencing was used to judge whether each TCR beta V gene segment behaved as functional or pseudogenic. In a later genetic analysis, genome-wide SNP genotypes for about 55% of the roughly 700 donors were used, and that subset was treated as a discovery cohort. Among the roughly 400 genotyped donors, approximately 76% belonged to the genetic ancestry cluster associated with self-reported Caucasian donors. Typing coverage differed by locus: A, B, C, DRB1 and DQB1 were typed in roughly 620-630 donors, DQA1 in 522, DPA1 in approximately 600, and DPB1 in just under 480. A later analysis re-analyzed previously published TCR beta repertoires from several hundred donors and added high-resolution HLA genotyping to study TCR occurrence patterns. Class I and class II HLA loci were covered by the typing at four-digit resolution. A handful of DR-DQ haplotypes were treated as single units for association and clustering because of strong linkage in the cohort.

Libraries were prepared through the immunoSEQ multiplex PCR assay. For the multiplex PCR, a mixture combining 60 forward primers for TCR Vbeta segments and 13 reverse primers for TCR Jbeta segments was used. The CDR3 region of rearranged TCR beta genes was amplified from genomic DNA with a multiplex PCR assay. The Illumina HiSeq System was used to sequence the amplified TCR beta libraries as 87-base-pair reads. In the source study's methods: A later analysis tallied 75 million to 85 million unique TCR beta chains across the 666 repertoires, and approximately 9.9 million of those chains were shared by two or more donors. To remove PCR and sequencing errors, raw reads were error-corrected and collapsed into unique sequences using a nearest-neighbor algorithm that merged closely related sequences. CDR3 sequences were aligned to IMGT reference sequences to assign V, D and J gene segments. For a sequence to be retained, at least a six-nucleotide match to both a V gene segment and a J gene segment was required. A rearrangement was called productive if the CDR3 had no stop codons and remained in frame with V and J, and every other rearrangement was called non-productive. CDR3 was defined by IMGT convention, running from the second conserved V-encoded cysteine to the conserved J-encoded phenylalanine. Sequences without an unambiguous match to a single V gene segment were excluded from the earlier analysis of approximately 600 of the donors. An earlier analysis of 550 to 650 of the donors classified V segments as functional when productive rearrangements were above 56.7% and as segregating when the standard deviation between donors was above 5%. To diagnose cytomegalovirus status from the catalog of TCR beta chain sequences, a statistical classification framework was built. A later analysis assigned V and J genes by comparing TCR nucleotide sequences with IMGT/GENE-DB human TR gene sequences. A later analysis assigned CDR3 sequences and most-parsimonious VDJ recombination scenarios with the TCRdist pipeline. A later analysis defined each TCR beta chain by its CDR3 amino acid sequence plus V-gene family, and excluded reads lacking a unique V-gene family. A later analysis removed 550 to 700 highly shared, low-generation-probability nucleotide sequences to deal with suspected cross-contamination and a sequencing artifact. For each public chain, a later analysis derived a clonal expansion index from normalized ranks of inferred template counts within each repertoire. In a later analysis, generation probabilities were computed with a VDJ recombination model fitted to out-of-frame rearrangements, and the resulting probabilities were checked against IGoR. Hypergeometric tests were used in a later analysis to score TCR-TCR, TCR-HLA and TCR-CMV co-occurrence, with a repertoire-size bias correction applied to the TCR pairs. A later analysis estimated false discovery rates by permuting HLA or CMV assignments 20 times. In a later analysis, co-occurring TCRs were grouped using DBSCAN, and TCRdist sequence similarity was added for clustering within HLA-allele-positive subsets. Repertoires with fewer than 30,000 or more than 120,000 public chains, plus five repertoires with anomalous nucleotide sharing, were excluded from co-occurrence clustering. The table comes from immuneACCESS by way of TCRdb, which keeps in-frame sequences with V and J called. Part of the clones is missing from these tables; in studies checked, under half for an unresolved V gene and the rest for unknown reasons. The V and J calls and the clone size are those of that table, but D and trimming were determined from the DNA. Counted in this sample were under 150,000 clones; approximately 80% of them appeared once. Of the sample, 5.4% is held by the ten largest clones.

In total, 666 healthy bone marrow donors made up the cohort. All cohort members were sampled while nominally healthy, although unrecorded immune exposures were likely present. The donor was CMV seropositive and was included in the group of 300 or so seropositive cohort members. A peripheral blood sample was collected from each donor, and TCR beta sequencing was performed on peripheral blood mononuclear cells. The Qiagen DNeasy Blood Extraction Kit was used to extract genomic DNA from the blood cell samples. Here is what the overall study found, with its caveats: Only TCR beta chains were sequenced in this cohort, and the absence of alpha or paired-chain data limited detectable features. It was suggested by the authors that the approach could potentially be generalized to other disease states and immunological phenotypes. In a later analysis, HLA-associated TCR beta chains were found to be more clonally expanded and to have lower generation probabilities than equally common non-associated chains. The sequencing pipeline was judged likely to have produced a cluster of highly shared sequence variants as a technical artifact. Because counts were too low, about 15 rarely observed V segments, including chromosome 9 orphons, were left out of the earlier analysis of roughly 600 of the donors. Most TCR sequences were observed very rarely across donors, whereas some public TCRs were present in many individuals. Some IMGT-functional V segments, including TRBV6-2 and TRBV6-3, could not be told apart with the 87-base-pair reads, so those segments were excluded. Assigning TCR associations to individual alleles was difficult when HLA alleles, especially DR and DQ, strongly co-occurred. For the cohort, immune exposure information was limited to CMV serostatus. A further reported finding was that TCR beta sequences accurately predicted the HLA-A and HLA-B alleles for most subjects in the first cohort. Correlated functional status among segregating V segments might be attributable to linkage disequilibrium, but an unknown experimental factor could not be ruled out. According to a later analysis, most CMV-associated TCR beta chains appeared to be HLA-restricted, and the HLA associations seemed to be driven largely by CMV exposure. The study listed approximately 150 TCR beta chains as associated with cytomegalovirus. Because HLA typing was unavailable for some donors at each locus, only the typed subset was used in association tests. An association between a missense DCLRE1C variant and V-gene and J-gene trimming of TCR beta chains was found in a later genetic analysis and replicated in an independent cohort. In an earlier analysis of around 600 of the donors, most TCR beta V segments were observed in productive rearrangements about 90% or about 30% of the time, broadly matching IMGT annotations. A later genetic analysis reported fewer N-insertions in productive TCRs among donors in an Asian-associated ancestry cluster than the roughly 700-donor mean. A later analysis reported that several top co-occurrence clusters appeared linked to parvovirus B19, influenza, CMV and Epstein-Barr virus. At a false discovery rate of 0.05, a later analysis linked some 18,000 TCR beta sequences to specific HLA alleles. Roughly uniform sequencing depth across donors was assumed in presence/absence analyses, although this assumption may not hold. In a later analysis, the rate of TCR association differed among HLA loci, with DRB1 alleles having the most associated TCRs and HLA-C alleles having the fewest. A few of the identified cytomegalovirus-associated TCR beta chains were confirmed in vitro to be specific for cytomegalovirus antigens. The classifier was reported to diagnose cytomegalovirus status with high specificity and sensitivity in both the original cohort and the validation cohort.

The origin of this receptor is a woman in her 30s in good health and CMV-seropositive. Sequencing was done on a sample of PBMCs. The chain joins TRBV18 to TRBJ2-7; TRBD1 aligns with 7 central bases. The encoded CDR3 is CASSPRQGSYEQYF. In nucleotides, the sequence is TGTGCCAGCTCACCTAGACAGGGCTCGTACGAGCAGTACTTC.